Shown below are 14 T cell receptor beta chains from a single sample sequenced in a study of blood T cell repertoires in COVID-19 (TCRdb year 2020). Libraries were made using the immunoSEQ multiplex PCR assay. What TCRdb holds here is the immuneACCESS table cut down to in-frame rearrangements. Part of the clones is not present; checked against another copy, under half of the missing clones reflect an unresolved V gene, and the others are unexplained. The table for this sample lists more than 300,000 clones; around 87% of them were counted only once. In total, the top ten clones hold more than 5% of the sample. Input material: peripheral blood. These receptors were taken from a woman in her fifties or sixties with COVID-19, enrolled during active disease.

The rearrangement uses TRBV9 and TRBJ1-1; unclear D gene. Germline CDR1 is SGDLS and CDR2 is YYNGEE. Trimming removed 0 bases from V and 3 bases from J, with 12 bases in between. The CDR3 loop spans 15 amino acids. CDR3 loop: CASSVDRMRDTEAFF. The CDR3 coding sequence is TGTGCCAGCAGCGTAGACAGAATGAGGGACACTGAAGCTTTCTTT.

V and J are TRBV19 and TRBJ2-3, with 9 bases matching TRBD2. Germline V gives CDR1 LNHDA, CDR2 SQIVND (reference sequence). There are 16 residues in the CDR3. Trimming removed 7 bases from V and 3 bases from J; junction bases left unmatched: 11. Written as DNA, the CDR3 is TGTGCCAGTACCGATTTAGGTAGCGGGAGAACAGATACGCAGTATTTT. Its protein is CASTDLGSGRTDTQYF. The full variable domain, in which reference TRBV19 and TRBJ2-3 provide the parts outside the CDR3, is DGGITQSPKYLFRKEGQNVTLSCEQNLNHDAMYWYRQDPGQGLRLIYYSQIVNDFQKGDIAEGYSVSREKKESFPLTVTSAQKNPTAFYLCASTDLGSGRTDTQYFGPGTRLTVL.

The V and J genes are TRBV9 and TRBJ1-1; TRBD1 matches at 7 bases. Trimming removed 3 bases from V and 6 bases from J; junction bases left unmatched: 11. This CDR3 comprises 15 residues. Per the germline V gene, CDR1 is SGDLS and CDR2 is YYNGEE. Here the CDR3 reads CASSAWGTGDAEAFF. CDR3 nucleotides: TGTGCCAGCAGCGCCTGGGGTACAGGGGACGCTGAAGCTTTCTTT.

The CDR3 protein is CASRGPGTGGDQPQHF. The DNA of the CDR3 is TGTGCCAGCAGAGGACCCGGGACAGGGGGCGATCAGCCCCAGCATTTT. This chain joins TRBV2 and TRBJ1-5; 12 bases line up with TRBD1. Per germline, CDR1 SNHLY and CDR2 FYNNEI. V lost 6 bases and J lost 5; bases outside the gene matches: 8. The CDR3 runs 16 residues.

This chain joins TRBV7-2 and TRBJ2-1; 7 nucleotides agree with TRBD1. The V gene's germline CDR1 is SGHTA and CDR2 FQGNSA. The CDR3 spans 15 residues. The V segment lost 3 bases and the J segment 5 bases; nucleotides outside the gene matches: 7. DNA for the CDR3: TGTGCCAGCAGCTTCTCCGGGACAGTGAACAATGAGCAGTTCTTC. It codes for CASSFSGTVNNEQFF.

This clone was seen a handful of times. The chain links TRBV10-3 to TRBJ1-5; a weak D match, TRBD1 (6 bases). The CDR3 runs to 14 residues. V was trimmed by 5 bases and J by 7 bases, leaving 15 bases between them. Germline lookup yields CDR1 ENHRY and CDR2 SYGVKD. The CDR3 sequence: CAISTHRDGQPQHF. In DNA form, the CDR3 reads TGTGCCATCAGTACCCACAGGGACGGGCAGCCCCAGCATTTT.

This clone showed up just once. The chain combines TRBV9 with TRBJ1-3; TRBD1 is a possible D gene (5 bases). V was trimmed by 3 bases and J by 0 bases, leaving 13 bases between them. Germline values: CDR1 SGDLS, CDR2 YYNGEE. This CDR3 has 16 residues. This chain's CDR3 is CASSASPGGSGNTIYF. In nucleotides, the CDR3 is TGTGCCAGCAGCGCCTCCCCCGGGGGCTCTGGAAACACCATATATTTT.

V is TRBV5-8 and J is TRBJ2-3, with a tentative D call TRBD1 (6 bases). Trimming left V 3 bases short and J 0 bases short, with 26 bases between. Germline-derived CDR1 and CDR2 are SGHTS and YDEGEE. The CDR3 spans 20 residues. The CDR3 loop is CASSWGYGQLYSSSTDTQYF. The CDR3 DNA reads TGTGCCAGCAGCTGGGGATATGGACAGCTCTATAGCTCTAGCACAGATACGCAGTATTTT.

The J gene is TRBJ2-7, the V gene TRBV19; 9 nucleotides agree with TRBD1. CDR1 and CDR2 from the germline V gene are LNHDA and SQIVND (reference sequence). This CDR3 comprises 16 residues. With V trimmed by 4 bases and J by 6 bases, 13 bases remained unmatched. The CDR3, as DNA: TGTGCCAGTAGTACGCTCGCGGGACAGGGTATCCGCGAGCAGTACTTC. It encodes CASSTLAGQGIREQYF.

The chain has TRBV19 and TRBJ2-4; D remains unclear. Germline V gives CDR1 LNHDA, CDR2 SQIVND (reference sequence). V lost 5 bases, J lost 7 bases, and 6 bases lay in between. The CDR3 is 11 residues long. CDR3 residues: CASSYVNIQYF. The CDR3, as DNA: TGTGCCAGTAGTTATGTGAACATTCAGTACTTC.

The chain joins TRBV4-2 to TRBJ2-3, with 10 positions matching TRBD2. J was trimmed by 4 bases and V by 3 bases; bases with no gene match: 16. Germline-derived CDR1 and CDR2 are LGHNA and YNFKEQ. This CDR3 has 19 residues. CDR3 in DNA: TGTGCCAGCAGCCAGGAGCTCGGGGCTAGCGGGAGCGGCGCAGATACGCAGTATTTT. It specifies CASSQELGASGSGADTQYF.

CDR3 nucleotides: TGTGCCAGCAGCTTAGTGCTAGCGGGAGGGCCCGAGACCCAGTACTTC. Amino acids: CASSLVLAGGPETQYF. V and J are TRBV11-2 and TRBJ2-5; 12 bases align to TRBD2. This CDR3 is 16 amino acids long. V lost 1 base to trimming and J lost 5 bases; unmatched junction nucleotides: 5. Germline V gene sequence: CDR1 SGHAT, CDR2 FQNNGV.

This chain joins TRBV6-1 and TRBJ2-7; 11 nucleotides match TRBD1. The J segment lost 3 bases and the V segment lost 4 bases, leaving 8 bases of the junction unmatched. The CDR3 is 16 residues long. Per the germline V gene, CDR1 is MNHNS and CDR2 is SASEGT. In nucleotides, the CDR3 is TGTGCCAGCAGTGGCCGAGGACAGGGGGCCGTCTACGAGCAGTACTTC. This codes for CASSGRGQGAVYEQYF.

The chain joins TRBV5-4 to TRBJ2-5; D is unresolved. Trimming took off 6 bases at V and 7 bases at J, with 22 bases between the two ends. The CDR3 contains 15 residues. Germline values: CDR1 SGHNT, CDR2 YYREEE (reference sequence). The CDR3 spells CASTLVPESGRTQYF. The DNA for the CDR3 is TGTGCCAGCACCCTAGTCCCCGAAAGTGGCCGGACCCAGTACTTC.